Presented here are 30 T cell receptor beta chains from one specimen sequenced in a study of CD8+ T cells in alopecia areata. Treatment given: oral pan-JAK inhibitor, 5-10 mg twice daily. RNA, once extracted, was reverse transcribed into cDNA for use as the sequencing template. Produced via immunoSEQ multiplex PCR; TCRdb's table is partial and in-frame only. The data contain 98,000 or so clones, 61% of them singletons. Material: CD8+ T cells sorted from blood, obtained at week 4, from a patient treated with tofacitinib. The receptors here all came from a human donor with alopecia areata.

This clone was counted between two and nine times. J is TRBJ2-4 and V is TRBV2; 14 nucleotides match TRBD2. V lost 3 bases, J lost 4 bases, and 5 bases stayed unmatched. This CDR3 contains 17 residues. The germline V gene encodes CDR1 SNHLY and CDR2 FYNNEI. The CDR3 nucleotides are TGTGCCAGCAGTGACGTGACTAGCGGGGGGGCAAAAAACATTCAGTACTTC. Encoded protein: CASSDVTSGGAKNIQYF.

This chain joins TRBV2 and TRBJ2-5; no reliable D call. Germline CDR1 reads SNHLY; CDR2 reads FYNNEI. The CDR3 loop spans 12 amino acids. Between the trimmed V and J ends, which lost 8 bases and 3 bases, there was a span of 10 bases. CDR3 protein: CASADWKETQYF. Written as DNA, the CDR3 is TGTGCCAGCGCCGATTGGAAAGAGACCCAGTACTTC.

This clone was counted a few times. This sequence joins TRBV9 and TRBJ2-3, with D possibly TRBD2 on 6 matching bases. V was pared by 0 bases and J by 4 bases, with 15 bases between. The CDR3 has 16 residues. Looked up from germline, CDR1 is SGDLS and CDR2 is YYNGEE. In DNA form, the CDR3 reads TGTGCCAGCAGCGTAGGCGGGACGGGAGTGGCAGATACGCAGTATTTT. This encodes CASSVGGTGVADTQYF. The complete variable domain, with remaining parts taken from reference TRBV9 and TRBJ2-3, reads DSGVTQTPKHLITATGQRVTLRCSPRSGDLSVYWYQQSLDQGLQFLIQYYNGEERAKGNILERFSAQQFPDLHSELNLSSLELGDSALYFCASSVGGTGVADTQYFGPGTRLTVL.

This clone was observed a handful of times. The DNA for the CDR3 is TGTGCCAGCAGCTTCCAGGGACGGGATACGCAGTATTTT. It specifies CASSFQGRDTQYF. This chain joins TRBV5-6 and TRBJ2-3; tentatively, D is TRBD1 or TRBD2 (5 bases each). CDR1 and CDR2 (germline): SGHDT, YYEEEE. V lost 2 bases and J 6 bases, leaving 10 bases between the germline ends. The CDR3 totals 13 residues.

The chain has TRBV5-1 and TRBJ2-7; D unclear. The V end was cut by 0 bases, the J end by 0 bases, with 7 bases between. Germline CDR1 SGHRS, CDR2 YFSETQ. CDR3 size: 14 residues. The CDR3 loop is CASSLGLSSYEQYF. Here the CDR3 DNA reads TGCGCCAGCAGCTTGGGCCTGAGCTCCTACGAGCAGTACTTC.

V and J are TRBV7-2 and TRBJ2-7; D remains ambiguous. The CDR3 consists of 14 residues. The germline V and J ends were trimmed by 1 base and 0 bases, with 7 bases remaining between them. Germline CDR1 SGHTA, CDR2 FQGNSA. CDR3: CASSLGPLSYEQYF. The DNA of the CDR3 is TGTGCCAGCAGCTTAGGTCCGCTCTCCTACGAGCAGTACTTC.

This clone was seen a single time. The rearrangement joins TRBV4-1 to TRBJ1-5, with D possibly being TRBD1 (5 bases). V gave up 3 bases and J gave up 2 bases, with 11 bases separating them. CDR3 length: 15 amino acids. Germline CDR1 reads MGHRA; CDR2 reads YSYEKL. CDR3 bases: TGCGCCAGCAGCCAGAGACAGAGCCGCAATCAGCCCCAGCATTTT. Encoded protein: CASSQRQSRNQPQHF.

The chain links TRBV27 to TRBJ2-7; 8 bases agree with TRBD1. The CDR3 runs to 12 residues. CDR1 and CDR2 from the germline V gene are MNHEY and SMNVEV (reference sequence). V lost 3 bases, J lost 6 bases, and 1 base stayed unmatched. The CDR3 spells CASSFQGAEQYF. CDR3 sequence (DNA): TGTGCCAGCAGTTTTCAGGGGGCCGAGCAGTACTTC.

The chain has TRBV28 and TRBJ2-7, with D tentatively TRBD2 (6 bases). This CDR3 spans 13 amino acids. Per the germline V gene, CDR1 is MDHEN and CDR2 is SYDVKM. With 2 bases removed from V and 4 bases from J, the gap between germline ends came to 9 bases. Here the CDR3 DNA reads TGTGCCAGCAGTTTAGGGGGGAGGTACGAGCAGTACTTC. The encoded protein is CASSLGGRYEQYF. Full variable domain (rest looked up from reference TRBV28 and TRBJ2-7): DVKVTQSSRYLVKRTGEKVFLECVQDMDHENMFWYRQDPGLGLRLIYFSYDVKMKEKGDIPEGYSVSREKKERFSLILESASTNQTSMYLCASSLGGRYEQYFGPGTRLTVT.

The chain uses TRBV7-9 and TRBJ2-2; possible D gene TRBD1, 6 bases. V was cut by 4 bases and J by 5 bases, with 8 bases left in between. Germline-derived CDR1 and CDR2 are SEHNR and FQNEAQ (reference sequence). The CDR3 covers 13 residues. CDR3 nucleotides: TGTGCCAGCAGCTCGACAGGTACCGGGGAGCTGTTTTTT. This encodes CASSSTGTGELFF. The full variable domain, with the rest looked up from reference TRBV7-9 and TRBJ2-2, is DTGVSQNPRHKITKRGQNVTFRCDPISEHNRLYWYRQTLGQGPEFLTYFQNEAQLEKSRLLSDRFSAERPKGSFSTLEIQRTEQGDSAMYLCASSSTGTGELFFGEGSRLTVL.

The chain combines TRBV6-5 with TRBJ2-3; possible D gene TRBD1, 6 bases. V was pared by 6 bases and J by 2 bases, with 18 bases between. The CDR3 runs 16 residues. Germline V gene sequence: CDR1 MNHEY, CDR2 SVGAGI. CDR3 in amino acids: CASSYALRDNTDTQYF. CDR3 nucleotide sequence: TGTGCCAGCAGCTACGCCCTTCGGGACAACACAGATACGCAGTATTTT.

The chain links TRBV15 to TRBJ2-2, with D tentatively TRBD1 or TRBD2 (6 bases each). The germline CDR1 and CDR2 sequences are LNHNV and YYDKDF (reference sequence). This CDR3 is built from 19 residues. V lost 4 bases to trimming and J lost 5 bases, with 26 bases between them. The chain's CDR3 is CATSTGPGGPGVGTGELFF. CDR3 nucleotides: TGTGCCACCAGCACGGGACCCGGGGGCCCGGGAGTAGGGACCGGGGAGCTGTTTTTT.

The CDR3 DNA sequence: TGTGCCAGCAGCTTACCTGTCGGCACGGGCTCTTACGAGCAGTACTTC. Translating gives CASSLPVGTGSYEQYF. The rearrangement uses TRBV11-2 and TRBJ2-7; D unclear. Trimming left V 2 bases short and J 4 bases short, with 18 bases between. Germline V gives CDR1 SGHAT, CDR2 FQNNGV. CDR3 length: 16 amino acids.

The J gene is TRBJ2-5, the V gene TRBV6-1; D is unclear. This CDR3 spans 13 amino acids. Germline V CDR1 and CDR2: MNHNS, SASEGT. With 3 bases removed from V and 2 bases from J, the gap between germline ends came to 7 bases. CDR3 bases: TGTGCCAGCAGTGACGCGATACAAGAGACCCAGTACTTC. As protein: CASSDAIQETQYF.

J is TRBJ2-5 and V is TRBV19, with no clear D. The V end lost 5 bases, the J end lost 3 bases, and 10 bases lay between the germline ends. Germline-derived CDR1 and CDR2 are LNHDA and SQIVND (reference sequence). This CDR3 has 13 residues. The CDR3 loop is CASSWHQKETQYF. The CDR3 bases are TGTGCCAGTAGTTGGCACCAGAAAGAGACCCAGTACTTC.

There are a few counts of this clone. This chain links TRBV28 with TRBJ2-3; 7 nucleotides line up with TRBD1. This CDR3 is built from 15 residues. V shed 8 bases, J shed 2 bases, and the junction held 10 bases outside the gene matches. Germline V gene data show CDR1 as MDHEN and CDR2 as SYDVKM. CDR3 sequence: CASWDSPLTTDTQYF. CDR3 DNA sequence: TGTGCCAGCTGGGACAGCCCTTTGACCACAGATACGCAGTATTTT.

The chain carries TRBV27 and TRBJ1-5; no reliable D call. Per the germline V gene, CDR1 is MNHEY and CDR2 is SMNVEV (reference sequence). This CDR3 is 13 amino acids long. Trimming took off 0 bases at V and 9 bases at J, with 9 bases between the two ends. The DNA of the CDR3 is TGTGCCAGCAGTTTATCCCTACTGACGCCCCAGCATTTT. Protein product: CASSLSLLTPQHF.

The chain recombines TRBV28 with TRBJ2-3; D may correspond to TRBD1 or TRBD2 (6 bases each). The CDR3 contains 17 residues. Germline CDR1 MDHEN, CDR2 SYDVKM. Trimming left V 2 bases short and J 5 bases short, with 20 bases between. The DNA for the CDR3 is TGTGCCAGCAGTTTACCCCCCCTCGGGGGCGCAGGAGATACGCAGTATTTT. Protein sequence: CASSLPPLGGAGDTQYF.

This clone was counted between two and nine times. This rearrangement joins TRBV4-1 to TRBJ2-5, with D hard to call. The V gene's germline CDR1 is MGHRA and CDR2 YSYEKL. The CDR3 totals 15 residues. Trimming pared 0 bases from V and 1 base from J, leaving 9 bases between. DNA of the CDR3: TGCGCCAGCAGCCAAGAGGGTGGAAGCCAAGAGACCCAGTACTTC. This gives the protein CASSQEGGSQETQYF.

This clone was seen only a few times. This chain joins TRBV7-9 and TRBJ2-1; 9 bases line up with TRBD1. Per germline, CDR1 SEHNR and CDR2 FQNEAQ (reference sequence). Trimming cost V 5 bases and J 9 bases; bases outside gene matches: 5. This CDR3 has 13 residues. The CDR3 sequence is CASSGDRAGEQFF. CDR3 nucleotides: TGTGCCAGCAGCGGGGACAGGGCTGGTGAGCAGTTCTTC.

This clone occurred a few times. V and J are TRBV13 and TRBJ2-3; no clear D gene. The CDR3 spans 12 residues. V was cut by 3 bases and J by 6 bases, with 7 bases left in between. CDR1 and CDR2 from the germline V gene are PRHDT and FYEKMQ (reference sequence). The CDR3 nucleotides are TGTGCCAGCAGCTTGGGTGTCGATACGCAGTATTTT. This encodes CASSLGVDTQYF.

This clone was seen only a few times. This chain joins TRBV27 and TRBJ2-3; TRBD1 aligns across 7 bases. The CDR3 totals 17 residues. V was clipped by 1 base and J by 2 bases; unmatched bases: 9. Germline-derived CDR1 and CDR2 are MNHEY and SMNVEV (reference sequence). CDR3 in DNA: TGTGCCAGCAGTTTATACGCCCGGGACAGCTTCACAGATACGCAGTATTTT. It specifies CASSLYARDSFTDTQYF.

This clone was seen only a few times. V is TRBV29-1 and J is TRBJ2-5; D is tentatively TRBD1 or TRBD2 (5 bases each). Germline loops: CDR1 SQVTM, CDR2 ANQGSEA. The CDR3 runs 13 residues. V was trimmed by 2 bases and J by 0 bases, leaving 7 bases between them. In nucleotides, the CDR3 is TGCAGCGTTGAACAGGGAGACCAAGAGACCCAGTACTTC. It is translated as CSVEQGDQETQYF.

The rearrangement links TRBV6-5 to TRBJ2-2; TRBD2 aligns across 7 bases. Losses at the gene ends were 6 bases for V and 3 bases for J; bases not matched to a gene: 4. The CDR3 is made up of 14 amino acids. In germline, CDR1 is MNHEY, CDR2 SVGAGI. CDR3 nucleotides: TGTGCCAGCAGCCCGGGAGGTTACACCGGGGAGCTGTTTTTT. Its protein is CASSPGGYTGELFF.

This chain joins TRBV13 and TRBJ2-1; 10 bases align to TRBD2. CDR3 size: 15 residues. V shed 5 bases and J 4 bases; nucleotides not matched to a gene: 5. Germline V gene lookup returns CDR1 PRHDT and CDR2 FYEKMQ (reference sequence). CDR3 residues: CASSPSGGPYNEQFF. The CDR3 DNA follows: TGTGCCAGCAGCCCTAGCGGGGGACCTTACAATGAGCAGTTCTTC. Supplemented by reference TRBV13 and TRBJ2-1, the full variable domain reads AAGVIQSPRHLIKEKRETATLKCYPIPRHDTVYWYQQGPGQDPQFLISFYEKMQSDKGSIPDRFSAQQFSDYHSELNMSSLELGDSALYFCASSPSGGPYNEQFFGPGTRLTVL.

The gene calls are TRBV25-1 and TRBJ2-7; no clear D. The germline CDR1 and CDR2 sequences are MGHDK and SYGVNS. Deletions cut 3 bases from V and 3 bases from J, with 3 bases between. The length of the CDR3 is 11 residues. This CDR3 reads CASSDDYEQYF. The CDR3 DNA is TGTGCCAGCAGTGACGACTACGAGCAGTACTTC.

The chain recombines TRBV15 with TRBJ2-6; D is ambiguous. V lost 0 bases to trimming and J lost 3 bases, with 12 bases between them. Germline assignment: CDR1 LNHNV and CDR2 YYDKDF (reference sequence). The CDR3 is 17 residues long. CDR3: CATSRDFERGGANVLTF. CDR3 coding DNA: TGTGCCACCAGCAGAGATTTCGAGCGCGGTGGGGCCAACGTCCTGACTTTC.

The chain joins TRBV9 to TRBJ2-7; 8 positions match TRBD2. Per the germline V gene, CDR1 is SGDLS and CDR2 is YYNGEE. V was clipped by 3 bases and J by 6 bases; unmatched bases: 14. The CDR3 runs 16 residues. The CDR3 DNA follows: TGTGCCAGCAGCGAGAGGACAGCGGGAGAGGTCAGCGAGCAGTACTTC. The encoded protein is CASSERTAGEVSEQYF.

The V and J genes are TRBV29-1 and TRBJ2-7; the match to TRBD1 covers 10 bases. This CDR3 comprises 15 residues. The ends lost 1 base at V and 0 bases at J; junction bases unmatched: 3. CDR1 and CDR2 from the germline V gene are SQVTM and ANQGSEA. In DNA form, the CDR3 reads TGCAGCGTTGAAGGGACAGGGGGGAGCTCCTACGAGCAGTACTTC. Protein: CSVEGTGGSSYEQYF.

This chain links TRBV5-1 with TRBJ1-1; D gene ambiguous. With 6 bases removed from V and 3 bases from J, the gap between germline ends came to 15 bases. Germline V gene lookup returns CDR1 SGHRS and CDR2 YFSETQ. The CDR3 sequence is 14 residues long. CDR3: CASTYYSGDTEAFF. DNA for the CDR3: TGCGCCAGCACTTACTACAGTGGGGACACTGAAGCTTTCTTT.